These 5 T cell receptor beta chains share one sample of origin, sequenced in a study of T cells in Graves' hyperthyroidism and ophthalmopathy. Amplification of TCR beta CDR3 regions was performed using RNA transcripts as template. The HTBI primer set was used in a first-round RT-PCR of the TCR CDR3. TCRdb ran MiXCR on the multiplex PCR reads and lists one entry per CDR3 protein. Here the sample spans hundreds of thousands of distinct CDR3 sequences, less than 25% being singletons. Sequencing used blood. Source of these receptors: a man aged 25 to 45 with Graves' ophthalmopathy.

There are many counts of this clonotype. The V gene is TRBV9, the J gene TRBJ2-3, with 11 bases aligning to TRBD2. V was clipped by 4 bases and J by 2 bases; unmatched bases: 6. This CDR3 has 16 residues. Germline V gene sequence: CDR1 SGDLS, CDR2 YYNGEE. In DNA, the CDR3 is TGTGCCAGCAGCTTGGGGACTAGCGGAACCACAGATACGCAGTATTTT. The encoded protein is CASSLGTSGTTDTQYF.

In this sample, this clonotype turned up a few times. The genes are TRBV7-6 and TRBJ2-7; 8 nucleotides agree with TRBD2. Germline CDR1 is SGHVS and CDR2 is FNYEAQ. This CDR3 comprises 17 residues. The V and J ends lost 4 bases and 6 bases, in that order; junction bases with no gene match: 17. The CDR3 protein is CASSWRPSGSGTGEQYF. The CDR3, as DNA: TGTGCCAGCAGCTGGAGGCCCAGCGGGAGCGGTACAGGCGAGCAGTACTTC.

The V gene is TRBV10-2, the J gene TRBJ2-2; unclear D gene. CDR1 WSHSY and CDR2 SAAADI come from the germline V gene. The CDR3 loop spans 12 amino acids. V lost 8 bases and J lost 7, with 11 bases in between. CDR3 loop: CASARGSGELFF. In DNA form, the CDR3 reads TGCGCCAGCGCGCGTGGAAGCGGGGAGCTGTTTTTT.

The chain is built from TRBV10-3 and TRBJ2-1, with D perhaps matching TRBD2 (5 bases). Trimming took off 0 bases at V and 10 bases at J, with 13 bases between the two ends. Germline V CDR1 and CDR2: ENHRY, SYGVKD. CDR3 length: 14 amino acids. As DNA, the CDR3 is TGTGCCATCAGTGAGTCGAAACTAGGTGGCGAGCAGTTCTTC. This gives the protein CAISESKLGGEQFF.

This sequence joins TRBV7-9 and TRBJ1-3, with D maybe TRBD1 (5 bases). The length of the CDR3 is 15 residues. Trimming shortened V by 4 bases and J by 4 bases, and 14 bases separated the two germline ends. Per germline, CDR1 SEHNR and CDR2 FQNEAQ (reference sequence). As DNA, the CDR3 is TGTGCCAGCAGCTCCGGGGACTTTACGGGAAACACCATATATTTT. Protein sequence: CASSSGDFTGNTIYF.